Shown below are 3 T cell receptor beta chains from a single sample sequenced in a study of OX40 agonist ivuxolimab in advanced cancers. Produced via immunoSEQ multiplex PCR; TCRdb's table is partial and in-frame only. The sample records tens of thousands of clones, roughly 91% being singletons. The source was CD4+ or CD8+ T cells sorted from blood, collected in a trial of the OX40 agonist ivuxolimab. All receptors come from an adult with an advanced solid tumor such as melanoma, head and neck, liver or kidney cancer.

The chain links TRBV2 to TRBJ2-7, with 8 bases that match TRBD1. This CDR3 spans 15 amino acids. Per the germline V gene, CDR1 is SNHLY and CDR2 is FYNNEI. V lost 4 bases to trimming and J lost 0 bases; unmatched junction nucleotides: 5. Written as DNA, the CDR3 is TGTGCCAGCAGTGCTGGGGACAGGCTCTCCTACGAGCAGTACTTC. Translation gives CASSAGDRLSYEQYF.

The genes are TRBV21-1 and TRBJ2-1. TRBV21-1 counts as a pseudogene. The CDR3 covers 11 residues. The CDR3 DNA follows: TGCAACAAGGTTACCTACAATGAGCAGTTCTTC. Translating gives CNKVTYNEQFF.

The CDR3 spells CAASYSGLAGWNTGELFF. In nucleotides, the CDR3 is TGTGCCGCATCCTACTCGGGACTAGCGGGGTGGAACACCGGGGAGCTGTTTTTT. The gene calls are TRBV2 and TRBJ2-2; 13 nucleotides agree with TRBD2. V shed 11 bases and J 1 base; nucleotides not matched to a gene: 13. CDR1 and CDR2 from the germline V gene are SNHLY and FYNNEI. The CDR3 covers 18 residues.